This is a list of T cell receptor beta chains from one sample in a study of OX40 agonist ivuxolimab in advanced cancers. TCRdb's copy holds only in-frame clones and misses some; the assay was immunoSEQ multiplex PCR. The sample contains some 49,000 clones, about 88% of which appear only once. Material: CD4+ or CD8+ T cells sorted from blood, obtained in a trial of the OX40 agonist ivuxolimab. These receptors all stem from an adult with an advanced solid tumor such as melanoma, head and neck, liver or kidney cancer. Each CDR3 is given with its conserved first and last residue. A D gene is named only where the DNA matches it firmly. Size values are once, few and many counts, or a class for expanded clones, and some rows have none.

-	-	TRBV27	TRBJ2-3	TGTGCCAGCAGTTCAGGGTTCCCCCTCCGGGATACGCAGTATTTT	CASSSGFPLRDTQYF
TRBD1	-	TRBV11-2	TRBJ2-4	TGTGCCAGCAGCACCAGGACAGGAGTTCACATTCAGTACTTC	CASSTRTGVHIQYF
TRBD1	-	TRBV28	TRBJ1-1	TGTGCCAGCAGTTTAATCGGGACAGCGAACACTGAAGCTTTCTTT	CASSLIGTANTEAFF
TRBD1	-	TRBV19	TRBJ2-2	TGTGCCAGTAGTGGAAGACAGGGGACCGGGGAGCTGTTTTTT	CASSGRQGTGELFF
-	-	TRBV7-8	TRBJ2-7	TGTGCCAGCAGCTTATTTGGGGACTTGGAGCAGTACTTC	CASSLFGDLEQYF
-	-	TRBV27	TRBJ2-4	TGTGCCAGCAGTGGACTACAGGGAAACATTCAGTACTTC	CASSGLQGNIQYF
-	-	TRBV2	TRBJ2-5	TGTGCCAGCGTGGGCCAAGGAGGAGAGACCCAGTACTTC	CASVGQGGETQYF
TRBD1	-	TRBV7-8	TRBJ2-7	TGTGCCAGCAGCTTAGCAGGGGGCATAACCACCTCCTACGAGCAGTACTTC	CASSLAGGITTSYEQYF
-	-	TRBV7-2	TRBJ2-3	TGTGCCAGCAGCTATGGATCTCACACAGATACGCAGTATTTT	CASSYGSHTDTQYF
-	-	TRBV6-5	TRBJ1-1	TGTGCCAGCTTCAGTTCGGCGGCCACCACTGAAGCTTTCTTT	CASFSSAATTEAFF
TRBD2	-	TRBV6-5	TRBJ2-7	TGTGCCAGCAGTCCCGTGAGCGGGGGGACCTACGAGCAGTACTTC	CASSPVSGGTYEQYF
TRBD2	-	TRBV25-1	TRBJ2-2	TGTGCCAGCAGTGCGATACTAGCGGGAGAGGACACCGGGGAGCTGTTTTTT	CASSAILAGEDTGELFF
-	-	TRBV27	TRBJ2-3	TGTGCCAGCAGTCCCTCCCCGCTCCGCTCAGATACGCAGTATTTT	CASSPSPLRSDTQYF
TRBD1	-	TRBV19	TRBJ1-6	TGTGCCAGTACTTCCACTGGGACAGGGGGGGGTAATTCACCCCTCCACTTT	CASTSTGTGGGNSPLHF
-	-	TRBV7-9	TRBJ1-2	TGTGCCAGCAGCCAAGAGGACTATGGCTACACCTTC	CASSQEDYGYTF
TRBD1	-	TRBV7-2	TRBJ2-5	TGTGCCAGCAGCTTAGCCGGGACAGGGGGCTGGGAGACCCAGTACTTC	CASSLAGTGGWETQYF
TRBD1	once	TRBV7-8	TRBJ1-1	TGTGCCAGCAGCTCCCGTTCCCTGGACAGGTTCTTTACTGAAGCTTTCTTT	CASSSRSLDRFFTEAFF